The 24 T cell receptor beta chains below all came from one sample that was sequenced in a study of PD-1 blockade in classical Hodgkin lymphoma. Exposure to brentuximab vedotin varied, and each patient had relapsed following autologous stem cell transplantation. Clones were read by immunoSEQ multiplex PCR, and TCRdb kept only the in-frame ones, dropping some. Among about 22,000 clones listed, 81% were seen once. The starting material was peripheral blood mononuclear cells (PBMCs), obtained before the second cycle of nivolumab. The receptors shown here come from a human donor with classical Hodgkin lymphoma.

J is TRBJ2-7 and V is TRBV27; 9 positions match TRBD1. CDR3 length equals 15 residues. Germline CDR1 and CDR2: MNHEY and SMNVEV (reference sequence). The ends lost 5 bases at V and 0 bases at J; junction bases unmatched: 5. The CDR3 region is CASSRRGQGSYEQYF. The CDR3 DNA follows: TGTGCCAGCAGTCGCCGGGGACAGGGCTCCTACGAGCAGTACTTC.

CDR3 amino acids: CATGDGGTGGREQYF. CDR3 nucleotides: TGTGCCACCGGGGACGGCGGGACAGGGGGGCGCGAGCAGTACTTC. The chain uses TRBV2 and TRBJ2-7; 11 nucleotides match TRBD1. This CDR3 comprises 15 residues. V shed 10 bases and J 6 bases; nucleotides not matched to a gene: 14. Per the germline V gene, CDR1 is SNHLY and CDR2 is FYNNEI.

The chain couples TRBV6-1 to TRBJ2-5; no clear D gene. In germline, CDR1 is MNHNS, CDR2 SASEGT. This CDR3 comprises 15 residues. V was clipped by 1 base and J by 6 bases, with 15 bases between them. The CDR3, as DNA: TGTGCCAGCAGTGAAGGTTGGGTGATCGTAAAGACCCAGTACTTC. Amino acids: CASSEGWVIVKTQYF.

This chain links TRBV2 with TRBJ2-7; D call uncertain. The CDR3 consists of 12 residues. V was shortened by 2 bases and J by 4 bases, with 6 bases between the two germline ends. Germline V gene sequence: CDR1 SNHLY, CDR2 FYNNEI. The CDR3 spells CASSEIQYEQYF. The CDR3 DNA sequence: TGTGCCAGCAGTGAAATTCAGTACGAGCAGTACTTC.

By its share, this clone is medium-sized. The same CDR3 can be traced to other DNA sequences in this sample. The V gene is TRBV25-1, the J gene TRBJ1-4; D gene ambiguous. This CDR3 region has 16 residues. Trimming took off 1 base at V and 4 bases at J, with 13 bases between the two ends. The germline V gene has CDR1 MGHDK and CDR2 SYGVNS. Written as DNA, the CDR3 is TGTGCCAGCAGTGAATCCCGCGGGCAGCTTAATGAAAAACTGTTTTTT. Translation: CASSESRGQLNEKLFF.

This clone was counted only a few times. V is TRBV6-6 and J is TRBJ1-5; D gene uncertain. The length of the CDR3 is 13 residues. Trimming removed 6 bases at V and 7 bases at J, with 13 bases between. Germline CDR1 MNHNY, CDR2 SVGAGI (reference sequence). The CDR3 region has the DNA TGTGCCAGCAGGAATAAGGGCGGCCAGCCCCAGCATTTT. This codes for CASRNKGGQPQHF.

This chain connects TRBV6-5 to TRBJ2-5, with 9 bases that match TRBD2. The assigned J gene may be wrong: the sequence end matches TRBJ2-7 better. CDR1 is MNHEY, CDR2 SVGAGI, per germline. The CDR3 totals 14 residues. The DNA of the CDR3 is TGTGCCAGCAGTCGTAGCGGGAGCGGCCTCGAGCAGTACTTC. It codes for CASSRSGSGLEQYF.

This sequence joins TRBV4-1 and TRBJ2-7; 11 positions agree with TRBD2. The germline gives CDR1 MGHRA, CDR2 YSYEKL. The CDR3 has 16 amino acids. V was pared by 2 bases and J by 4 bases, with 7 bases of the junction left unmatched. CDR3 sequence: CASSQTSGSRRYEQYF. CDR3 nucleotide sequence: TGCGCCAGCAGCCAAACTAGCGGGAGTAGAAGGTACGAGCAGTACTTC.

The genes are TRBV29-1 and TRBJ2-3, with 10 bases identical to TRBD1. The germline CDR1 and CDR2 sequences are SQVTM and ANQGSEA. V gave up 3 bases and J gave up 4 bases; unmatched junction bases: 7. CDR3 length: 15 amino acids. The CDR3 protein is CSVESGQGLADTQYF. In DNA, the CDR3 is TGCAGCGTTGAGTCGGGACAGGGGCTGGCAGATACGCAGTATTTT.

The J gene is TRBJ2-1, the V gene TRBV5-1, with D unclear. Germline CDR1 SGHRS, CDR2 YFSETQ. Trimming took off 1 base at V and 5 bases at J, with 10 bases between the two ends. The length of the CDR3 is 14 residues. DNA of the CDR3: TGCGCCAGCAGCTTGATAGGGTCGGACAATGAGCAGTTCTTC. Translating it yields CASSLIGSDNEQFF. The whole variable domain, filled in from reference TRBV5-1 and TRBJ2-1, reads KAGVTQTPRYLIKTRGQQVTLSCSPISGHRSVSWYQQTPGQGLQFLFEYFSETQRNKGNFPGRFSGRQFSNSRSEMNVSTLELGDSALYLCASSLIGSDNEQFFGPGTRLTVL.

The chain joins TRBV5-4 to TRBJ1-3; D ambiguous. Looked up from germline, CDR1 is SGHNT and CDR2 is YYREEE (reference sequence). CDR3 length: 15 amino acids. Trimming took 4 bases from V and 0 from J, leaving 11 bases between them. The CDR3 coding sequence is TGTGCCAGCAGCACAAATGGCGGCTCTGGAAACACCATATATTTT. This codes for CASSTNGGSGNTIYF.

This chain links TRBV28 with TRBJ1-4, with D hard to call. Germline loops: CDR1 MDHEN, CDR2 SYDVKM. With 7 bases removed from V and 0 bases from J, the gap between germline ends came to 9 bases. The length of the CDR3 is 14 residues. This CDR3 is CASTVRATNEKLFF. The CDR3 DNA follows: TGTGCCAGCACAGTGAGGGCAACTAATGAAAAACTGTTTTTT.

This chain connects TRBV15 to TRBJ2-3; D may be TRBD2 (5 bases). V was clipped by 1 base and J by 0 bases, with 8 bases between them. The CDR3 has 15 residues. The germline V gene has CDR1 LNHNV and CDR2 YYDKDF (reference sequence). As DNA, the CDR3 is TGTGCCACCAGCAGAGTAGCGATGAGCACAGATACGCAGTATTTT. Encoded protein: CATSRVAMSTDTQYF. The entire variable domain, with the rest obtained from reference TRBV15 and TRBJ2-3, is as follows: DAMVIQNPRYQVTQFGKPVTLSCSQTLNHNVMYWYQQKSSQAPKLLFHYYDKDFNNEADTPDNFQSRRPNTSFCFLDIRSPGLGDTAMYLCATSRVAMSTDTQYFGPGTRLTVL.

This chain uses TRBV28 with TRBJ2-3, with 12 bases aligning to TRBD2. J gave up 4 bases and V 4 bases, and 6 bases lay outside the gene matches. Germline CDR1 MDHEN, CDR2 SYDVKM. The CDR3 extends over 16 amino acids. CDR3 residues: CASSSLAGGPADTQYF. CDR3 nucleotides: TGTGCCAGCAGTTCCCTAGCGGGAGGGCCGGCAGATACGCAGTATTTT. The full variable domain, completed using reference TRBV28 and TRBJ2-3, is DVKVTQSSRYLVKRTGEKVFLECVQDMDHENMFWYRQDPGLGLRLIYFSYDVKMKEKGDIPEGYSVSREKKERFSLILESASTNQTSMYLCASSSLAGGPADTQYFGPGTRLTVL.

The chain employs TRBV2 and TRBJ2-5; D uncertain. The V gene lost 8 bases and the J gene lost 3 bases, with 10 bases spanning the gap. In germline, CDR1 is SNHLY, CDR2 FYNNEI. The CDR3 spans 12 residues. CDR3 coding DNA: TGTGCCAGCTTAGGGCAAGAAGAGACCCAGTACTTC. Protein: CASLGQEETQYF.

The gene calls are TRBV5-1 and TRBJ2-6, with 7 bases matching TRBD2. This CDR3 region has 19 residues. CDR1 and CDR2 (germline): SGHRS, YFSETQ. With 3 bases clipped from V and 0 bases from J, the junction kept 12 bases outside the gene matches. CDR3 DNA sequence: TGCGCCAGCAGCTCCGGGGGGTTGGGAATCGGCTCTGGGGCCAACGTCCTGACTTTC. Translating gives CASSSGGLGIGSGANVLTF.

The chain couples TRBV30 to TRBJ2-7, with TRBD1 matching over 8 bases. This CDR3 comprises 14 residues. Germline trimming cut 5 bases from V and 5 bases from J; bases unmatched to any gene: 11. Germline CDR1 is GTSNPN and CDR2 is SVGIG (reference sequence). The chain's CDR3 is CAWALTGVVDEQYF. DNA for the CDR3: TGTGCCTGGGCCCTGACAGGGGTCGTTGACGAGCAGTACTTC.

The genes are TRBV25-1 and TRBJ1-6; D possibly corresponds to TRBD1 (6 bases). The V end lost 5 bases, the J end lost 14 bases, and 19 bases lay between the germline ends. The CDR3 has 14 residues. CDR1 and CDR2 (germline): MGHDK, SYGVNS. The CDR3 sequence is CASSKSSLSGALHF. The CDR3 DNA sequence: TGTGCCAGCAGTAAGTCGTCCCTGTCAGGGGCCCTCCACTTT.

This clone came up once. The rearrangement joins TRBV6-5 to TRBJ2-7, with TRBD2 matching 7 bases. The CDR3 has 13 residues. CDR1 is MNHEY and CDR2 is SVGAGI in the germline V gene. Germline trimming cut 8 bases from V and 3 bases from J; bases unmatched to any gene: 7. The CDR3 reads CASRSSGGYEQYF. The CDR3 nucleotides are TGTGCCAGCCGATCTAGCGGAGGCTACGAGCAGTACTTC.

V and J are TRBV1 and TRBJ2-6. TRBV1 is listed as a pseudogene. The CDR3 length is 10 residues. The chain's CDR3 is CTSRANVLTF. Here the CDR3 DNA reads TGCACCAGTCGGGCCAACGTCCTGACTTTC.

The chain links TRBV11-2 to TRBJ1-1; D might be TRBD1 (6 bases). The CDR3 consists of 16 residues. Germline V CDR1 and CDR2: SGHAT, FQNNGV. V was shortened by 2 bases and J by 2 bases, with 15 bases between the two germline ends. CDR3 in amino acids: CASSLIHGQRNTEAFF. In nucleotides, the CDR3 is TGTGCCAGCAGCTTAATTCACGGACAGCGAAACACTGAAGCTTTCTTT.

This chain uses TRBV25-1 with TRBJ1-2; tentative D call: TRBD1 (5 bases). The CDR3 runs to 14 residues. Germline assignment: CDR1 MGHDK and CDR2 SYGVNS. V lost 2 bases and J lost 3, with 10 bases in between. Written as DNA, the CDR3 is TGTGCCAGCAGTGAACAGGGTGAACACTATGGCTACACCTTC. It translates to CASSEQGEHYGYTF.

The chain employs TRBV7-2 and TRBJ1-1, with unresolved D. The CDR3 is 14 residues long. Germline V gene lookup returns CDR1 SGHTA and CDR2 FQGNSA. Trimming left V 2 bases short and J 1 base short, with 8 bases between. CDR3 DNA: TGTGCCAGCAGCTTAAGGAAAAAGAACACTGAAGCTTTCTTT. Translation: CASSLRKKNTEAFF.

The chain links TRBV19 to TRBJ2-3; maybe TRBD2 (5 bases). Germline CDR1 reads LNHDA; CDR2 reads SQIVND (reference sequence). Trimming removed 5 bases at V and 3 bases at J, with 18 bases between. The CDR3 is 16 amino acids. The CDR3 region is CASSWNGGKGTDTQYF. CDR3 DNA: TGTGCCAGTAGTTGGAACGGAGGAAAGGGTACAGATACGCAGTATTTT.